This T cell receptor beta chain was captured in a study of Ad26.COV2.S vaccination and SARS-CoV-2 variants. Study background: Ad26.COV2.S was injected intramuscularly once or twice, 56 days apart. Whole-study results and caveats: Vaccinees reportedly had broad spike-specific CD8+ and CD4+ T cell responses. Individuals receiving vaccine had higher spike-specific TCR breadth than placebo recipients did.

A word on this clone: Antigen unknown. One end of the junction varies from germline; a read error may be responsible.

Treatment meaning: roughly 19 received Ad26.COV2.S at low or high dose, single or two shots; five or six received placebo; per-sample allocation not given. Each sample was drawn 63 days after the first injection (of vaccine or placebo). Using immunoSEQ multiplex PCR, the repertoire was profiled, and TCRdb retains in-frame clones only, with some absent. In the table there are approximately 450,000 clones, approximately 92% of which are singletons. The source material was peripheral blood, sampled in a trial of Ad26.COV2.S vaccine versus placebo. The TCR was taken from a person aged 18-65 years who received the Ad26.COV2.S COVID-19 vaccine or a placebo.

The CDR3 DNA reads TGTGCTAGCAGCAAACGAATGGCGGGACAGGGTGGTCTCGAAGAGACCCAGTACTTC. Its protein product is CASSKRMAGQGGLEETQYF. The chain combines TRBV7-7 with TRBJ2-5, with 9 bases lining up with TRBD1. The germline V gene has CDR1 SSHAT and CDR2 FNYEAQ (reference sequence). This CDR3 region has 19 residues.